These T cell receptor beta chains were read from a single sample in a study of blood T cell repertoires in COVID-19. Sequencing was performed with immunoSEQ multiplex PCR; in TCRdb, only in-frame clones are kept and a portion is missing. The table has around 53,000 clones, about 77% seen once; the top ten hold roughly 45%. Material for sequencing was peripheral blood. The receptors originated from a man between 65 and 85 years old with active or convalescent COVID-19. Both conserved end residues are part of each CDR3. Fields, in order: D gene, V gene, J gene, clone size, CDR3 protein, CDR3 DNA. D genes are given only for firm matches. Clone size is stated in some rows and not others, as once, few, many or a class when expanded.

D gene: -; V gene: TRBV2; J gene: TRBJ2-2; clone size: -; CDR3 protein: CASSGRGGGAGELFF; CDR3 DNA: TGTGCCAGCAGCGGCAGGGGCGGGGGTGCCGGGGAGCTGTTTTTT
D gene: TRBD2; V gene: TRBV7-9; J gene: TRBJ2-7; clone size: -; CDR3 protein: CASSLGGAGATSYEQYF; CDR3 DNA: TGTGCCAGCAGCTTAGGAGGGGCGGGAGCCACCTCCTACGAGCAGTACTTC
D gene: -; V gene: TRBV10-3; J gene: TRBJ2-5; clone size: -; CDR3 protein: CAISGAPEETQYF; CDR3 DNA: TGTGCCATCAGTGGAGCGCCTGAGGAGACCCAGTACTTC
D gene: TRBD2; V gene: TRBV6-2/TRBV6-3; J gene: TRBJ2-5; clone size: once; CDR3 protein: CASNPGAGGPYQETQYF; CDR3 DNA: TGTGCCAGCAACCCGGGCGCGGGGGGCCCTTACCAAGAGACCCAGTACTTC
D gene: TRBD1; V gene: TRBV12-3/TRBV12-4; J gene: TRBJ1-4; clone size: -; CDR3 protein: CASSQGADEKLFF; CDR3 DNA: TGTGCCAGCAGCCAGGGGGCGGATGAAAAACTGTTTTTT
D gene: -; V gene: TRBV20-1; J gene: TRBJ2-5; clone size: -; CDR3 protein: CSASPPAGAKQETQYF; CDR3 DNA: TGCAGTGCTAGTCCCCCCGCGGGGGCCAAGCAAGAGACCCAGTACTTC
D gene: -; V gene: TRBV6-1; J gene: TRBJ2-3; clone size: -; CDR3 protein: CASSESGTGWADTQYF; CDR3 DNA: TGTGCCAGCAGTGAATCGGGCACAGGGTGGGCAGATACGCAGTATTTT
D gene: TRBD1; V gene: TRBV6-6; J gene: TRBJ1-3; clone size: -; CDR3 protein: CASSSHGQGRNTIYF; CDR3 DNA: TGTGCCAGCAGCTCTCATGGACAGGGCAGAAACACCATATATTTT
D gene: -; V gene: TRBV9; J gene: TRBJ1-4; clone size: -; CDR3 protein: CASSVVGAGATNEKLFF; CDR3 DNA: TGTGCCAGCAGCGTAGTTGGGGCAGGGGCAACTAATGAAAAACTGTTTTTT
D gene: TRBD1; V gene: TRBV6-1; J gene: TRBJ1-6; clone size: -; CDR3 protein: CASNRQGEGSPLHF; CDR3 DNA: TGTGCCAGCAATAGACAGGGGGAAGGTTCACCCCTCCACTTT
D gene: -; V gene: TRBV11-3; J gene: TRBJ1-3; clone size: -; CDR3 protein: CASSLSRAGGNTIYF; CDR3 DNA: TGTGCCAGCAGCTTATCCAGGGCCGGAGGAAACACCATATATTTT
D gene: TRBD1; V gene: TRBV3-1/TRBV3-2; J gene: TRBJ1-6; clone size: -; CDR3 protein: CASSRGTGIQSPLHF; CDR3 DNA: TGTGCCAGCAGCCGGGGGACAGGGATTCAATCACCCCTCCACTTT
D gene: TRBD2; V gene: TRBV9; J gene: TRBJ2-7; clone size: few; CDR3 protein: CASSVGGSSYEQYF; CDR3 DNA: TGTGCCAGCAGCGTAGGCGGGAGCTCCTACGAGCAGTACTTC
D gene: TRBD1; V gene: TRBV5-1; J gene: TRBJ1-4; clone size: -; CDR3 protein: CASSLGGQTNEKLFF; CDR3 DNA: TGCGCCAGCAGCTTGGGGGGACAGACTAATGAAAAACTGTTTTTT
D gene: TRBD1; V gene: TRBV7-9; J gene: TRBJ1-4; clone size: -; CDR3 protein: CASSLALDRGEKLFF; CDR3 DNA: TGTGCCAGCAGCTTAGCTCTGGACAGGGGAGAAAAACTGTTTTTT
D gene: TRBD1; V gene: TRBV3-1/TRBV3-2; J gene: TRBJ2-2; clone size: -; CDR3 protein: CASSQVYGTGRNTGELFF; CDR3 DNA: TGTGCCAGCAGCCAAGTGTACGGGACAGGGAGGAACACCGGGGAGCTGTTTTTT
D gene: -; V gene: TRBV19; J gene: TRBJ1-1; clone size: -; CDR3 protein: CASSIRGPNTEAFF; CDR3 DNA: TGTGCCAGTAGTATCCGGGGTCCGAACACTGAAGCTTTCTTT
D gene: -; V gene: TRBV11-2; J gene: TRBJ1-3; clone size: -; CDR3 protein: CASSLSRHRSGNTIYF; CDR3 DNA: TGTGCCAGCAGCTTATCGCGACACCGCTCTGGAAACACCATATATTTT
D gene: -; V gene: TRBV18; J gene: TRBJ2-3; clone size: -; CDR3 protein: CASSPPQGPGPDTQYF; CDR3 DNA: TGTGCCAGCTCACCACCGCAGGGGCCTGGCCCAGATACGCAGTATTTT
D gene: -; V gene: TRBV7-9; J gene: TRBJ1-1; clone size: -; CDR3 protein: CASRFGGGTEAFF; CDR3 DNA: TGTGCCAGCAGATTTGGGGGAGGGACTGAAGCTTTCTTT
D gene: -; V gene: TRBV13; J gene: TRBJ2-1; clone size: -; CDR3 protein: CASSTTEYNEQFF; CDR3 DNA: TGTGCCAGCAGCACTACCGAATACAATGAGCAGTTCTTC
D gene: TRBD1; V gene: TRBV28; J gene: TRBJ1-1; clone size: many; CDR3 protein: CASRSGGGTEAFF; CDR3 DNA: TGTGCCAGCCGCTCAGGGGGCGGCACTGAAGCTTTCTTT
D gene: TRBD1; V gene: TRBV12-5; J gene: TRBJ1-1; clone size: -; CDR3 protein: CASGLVRQGATEAFF; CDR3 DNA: TGTGCTAGTGGTTTGGTACGACAGGGGGCAACTGAAGCTTTCTTT
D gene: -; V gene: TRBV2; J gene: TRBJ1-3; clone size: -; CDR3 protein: CASSELRGEAETIYF; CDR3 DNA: TGTGCCAGCAGTGAACTTCGAGGGGAGGCTGAAACCATATATTTT
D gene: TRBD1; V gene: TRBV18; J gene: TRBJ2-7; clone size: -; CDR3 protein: CASSGDRSSYEQYF; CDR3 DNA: TGTGCCAGCTCAGGGGACAGGAGCTCCTACGAGCAGTACTTC
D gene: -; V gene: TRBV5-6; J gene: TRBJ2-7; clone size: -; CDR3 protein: CASSLGAQGEEQYF; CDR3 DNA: TGTGCCAGCAGCTTGGGGGCTCAGGGTGAGGAGCAGTACTTC
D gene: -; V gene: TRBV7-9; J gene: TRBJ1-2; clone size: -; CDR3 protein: CASSPGAAYYGYTF; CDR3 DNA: TGTGCCAGCAGCCCCGGAGCAGCCTACTATGGCTACACCTTC
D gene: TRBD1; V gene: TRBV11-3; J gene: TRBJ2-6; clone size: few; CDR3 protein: CASSPRPDRFSGANVLTF; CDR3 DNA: TGTGCCAGCAGCCCGCGCCCGGACAGGTTTTCTGGGGCCAACGTCCTGACTTTC
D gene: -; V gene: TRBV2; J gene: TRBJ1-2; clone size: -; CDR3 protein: CASRYLVVGQVGGRGGYTF; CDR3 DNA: TGTGCCAGCAGATATCTGGTGGTTGGTCAGGTTGGTGGCAGAGGGGGCTACACCTTC
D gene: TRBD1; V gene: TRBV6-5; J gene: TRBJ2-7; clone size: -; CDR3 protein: CASTEGDSSSYEQYF; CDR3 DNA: TGTGCCAGCACCGAGGGGGACAGTTCCTCCTACGAGCAGTACTTC
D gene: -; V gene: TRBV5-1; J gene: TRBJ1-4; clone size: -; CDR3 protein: CASSLSGAANEKLFF; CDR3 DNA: TGCGCCAGCAGCTTGTCAGGGGCCGCTAATGAAAAACTGTTTTTT
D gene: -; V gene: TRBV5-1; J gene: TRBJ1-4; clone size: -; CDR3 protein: CASSLGGGGENEKLFF; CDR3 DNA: TGCGCCAGCAGCTTGGGAGGCGGAGGGGAAAACGAAAAACTGTTTTTT
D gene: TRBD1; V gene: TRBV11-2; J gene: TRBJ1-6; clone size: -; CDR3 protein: CASSLVTGANSPLHF; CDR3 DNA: TGTGCCAGCAGCTTAGTGACAGGGGCTAATTCACCCCTCCACTTT
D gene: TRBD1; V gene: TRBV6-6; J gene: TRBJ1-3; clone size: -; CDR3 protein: CASRDDRGNTIYF; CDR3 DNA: TGTGCCAGCAGGGACGACAGGGGGAACACCATATATTTT
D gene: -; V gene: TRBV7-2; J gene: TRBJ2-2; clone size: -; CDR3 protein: CASSLFRPGNTGELFF; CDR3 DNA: TGTGCCAGCAGCTTATTTAGGCCGGGGAACACCGGGGAGCTGTTTTTT
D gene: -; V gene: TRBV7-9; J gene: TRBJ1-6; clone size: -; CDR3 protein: CASSPPAGPGGVPLHF; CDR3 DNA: TGTGCCAGTAGCCCTCCCGCAGGGCCCGGCGGGGTCCCCCTCCACTTT
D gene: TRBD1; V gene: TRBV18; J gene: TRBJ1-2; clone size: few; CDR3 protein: CASSPQDRDGYTF; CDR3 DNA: TGTGCCAGCTCACCCCAGGACAGGGATGGCTACACCTTC
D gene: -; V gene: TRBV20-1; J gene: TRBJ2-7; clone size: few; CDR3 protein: CSASLAADEQYF; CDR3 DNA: TGCAGTGCTAGTTTGGCGGCGGACGAGCAGTACTTC
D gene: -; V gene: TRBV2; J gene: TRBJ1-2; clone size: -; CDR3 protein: CASSVQGGLDGYTF; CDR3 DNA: TGTGCCAGCAGTGTACAGGGTGGCCTGGACGGCTACACCTTC
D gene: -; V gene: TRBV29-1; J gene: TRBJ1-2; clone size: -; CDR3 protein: CSASDTIIFGYTF; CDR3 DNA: TGCAGCGCCTCGGACACCATTATCTTCGGCTACACCTTC
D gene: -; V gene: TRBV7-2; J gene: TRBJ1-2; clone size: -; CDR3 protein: CASTSQVDGYTF; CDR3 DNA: TGTGCCAGCACCTCACAGGTGGATGGCTACACCTTC
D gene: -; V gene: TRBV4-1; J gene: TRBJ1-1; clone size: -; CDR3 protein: CASSQDPAGPDTEAFF; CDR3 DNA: TGCGCCAGCAGCCAAGATCCTGCAGGGCCGGACACTGAAGCTTTCTTT
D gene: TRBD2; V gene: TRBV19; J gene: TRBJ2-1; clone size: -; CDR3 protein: CASSTGLGKYNEQFF; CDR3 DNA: TGTGCCAGTAGTACGGGACTAGGGAAATACAATGAGCAGTTCTTC
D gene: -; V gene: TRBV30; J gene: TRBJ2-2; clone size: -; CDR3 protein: CAWSVGRGDTGELFF; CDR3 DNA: TGTGCCTGGAGTGTCGGCAGGGGGGACACCGGGGAGCTGTTTTTT
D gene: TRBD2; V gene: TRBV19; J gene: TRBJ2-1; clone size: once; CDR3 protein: CASSTGTSGSLNTYNEQFF; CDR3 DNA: TGTGCCAGTAGTACCGGGACTAGCGGCTCTCTAAACACCTACAATGAGCAGTTCTTC
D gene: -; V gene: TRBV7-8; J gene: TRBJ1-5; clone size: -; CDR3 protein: CASSLDWGPGQPQHF; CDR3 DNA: TGTGCCAGCAGCTTAGATTGGGGGCCTGGTCAGCCCCAGCATTTT
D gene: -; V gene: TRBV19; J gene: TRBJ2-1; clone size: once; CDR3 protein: CASTGSYNEQFF; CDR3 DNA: TGTGCCAGTACCGGTTCCTACAATGAGCAGTTCTTC
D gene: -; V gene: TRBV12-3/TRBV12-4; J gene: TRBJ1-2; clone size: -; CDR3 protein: CASSLTTAYGYTF; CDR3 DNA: TGTGCCAGCAGTTTAACAACAGCTTATGGCTACACCTTC
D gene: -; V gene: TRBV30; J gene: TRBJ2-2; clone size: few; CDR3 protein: CAWSARAGELFF; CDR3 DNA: TGTGCCTGGAGCGCCCGGGCCGGGGAGCTGTTTTTT
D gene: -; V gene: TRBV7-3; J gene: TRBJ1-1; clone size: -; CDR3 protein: CASSPITISGGNTEAFF; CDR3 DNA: TGTGCCAGCAGCCCAATTACCATCTCGGGGGGGAACACTGAAGCTTTCTTT
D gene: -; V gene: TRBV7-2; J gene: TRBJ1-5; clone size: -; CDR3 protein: CASSLGAWSNQPQHF; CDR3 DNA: TGTGCCAGCAGCTTAGGGGCCTGGAGCAATCAGCCCCAGCATTTT
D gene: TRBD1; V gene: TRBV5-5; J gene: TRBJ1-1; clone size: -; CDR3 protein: CASSLLLGTGGEAFF; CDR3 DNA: TGTGCCAGCAGCCTACTGCTAGGGACAGGGGGAGAAGCTTTCTTT
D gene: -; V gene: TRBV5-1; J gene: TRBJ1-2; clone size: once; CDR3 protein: CASSLGPGNYGYTF; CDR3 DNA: TGCGCCAGCAGCTTGGGCCCGGGGAACTATGGCTACACCTTC
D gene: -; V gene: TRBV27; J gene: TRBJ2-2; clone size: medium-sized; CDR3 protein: CASRIHSGTGELFF; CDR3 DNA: TGTGCCAGCAGGATTCACAGTGGCACCGGGGAGCTGTTTTTT
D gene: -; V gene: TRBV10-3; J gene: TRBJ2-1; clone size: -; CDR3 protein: CAIRKAGEFDEQFF; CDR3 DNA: TGTGCCATCAGAAAAGCAGGGGAGTTCGATGAGCAGTTCTTC